A selection of T cell receptor beta chains follows, all from one sample in a study. TCRdb analysed the RT-PCR reads with MiXCR anew, one entry per CDR3 protein. The table includes hundreds of thousands of distinct CDR3 sequences, 13% to 15% detected once. Sequencing was performed on memory CD4+ T cells from blood. These receptors were obtained from a female donor in good health, serving as a healthy control. The CDR3 runs from the conserved cysteine through the conserved F or W. The D gene is left open where the match is weak. Clone size is given for some rows only: seen once, a few or many times, or a class if the clone is expanded.

v_gene	j_gene	d_gene	abundance	CDR3aa	CDR3nt
TRBV5-1	TRBJ2-5	.	.	CASSDSEETQYF	TGCGCCAGCAGCGACTCCGAAGAGACCCAGTACTTC
TRBV5-6	TRBJ2-7	TRBD1	.	CASSPEPGQVTYEQYF	TGTGCCAGCAGCCCGGAGCCGGGACAGGTGACCTACGAGCAGTACTTT
TRBV2	TRBJ2-3	.	.	CASRGYQSTDTQYF	TGTGCCAGCAGGGGGTACCAGAGCACAGATACGCAGTATTTT
TRBV6-1	TRBJ2-1	TRBD2	few	CASSVSSGSDNEQFF	TGTGCCAGCAGTGTCTCTAGCGGGAGCGACAATGAGCAGTTCTTC
TRBV7-2	TRBJ2-1	.	many	CASSLAQGNEQFF	TGTGCCAGCAGCTTAGCGCAGGGCAACGAGCAGTTCTTC
TRBV12-3/TRBV12-4	TRBJ1-1	TRBD1	many	CASIPVRDRVLGTEAFF	TGTGCCAGCATTCCCGTCCGGGACAGGGTGCTTGGCACTGAAGCTTTCTTT
TRBV6-1	TRBJ2-4	.	few	CASSDGTRNIQYF	TGTGCCAGCAGTGATGGGACACGAAACATTCAGTACTTC
TRBV29-1	TRBJ2-5	TRBD1	many	CSVRTGGGETQYF	TGCAGCGTTCGAACAGGGGGAGGAGAGACCCAGTACTTC
TRBV27	TRBJ1-6	.	.	CASSPPGEPGNSPLHF	TGTGCCAGCAGTCCGCCGGGGGAGCCCGGGAATTCACCCCTCCACTTT
TRBV20-1	TRBJ2-2	.	few	CSAVTLGGTNTGELFF	TGCAGTGCTGTCACTCTTGGCGGAACGAACACCGGGGAGCTGTTTTTT
TRBV24-1	TRBJ2-3	TRBD1	few	CATSDHTRTGGADTQYF	TGTGCCACCAGTGACCATACCAGGACAGGGGGAGCAGATACGCAGTATTTT
TRBV7-9	TRBJ2-7	.	.	CASSPYTGTNYEQYF	TGTGCCAGCAGCCCTTATACCGGGACCAACTACGAGCAGTACTTC
TRBV3-1	TRBJ1-2	.	few	CASSQGGLLDGYTF	TGTGCCAGCAGCCAAGGAGGGCTCTTGGATGGCTACACCTTC
TRBV29-1	TRBJ1-4	.	few	CSVGRSRSEKLFF	TGCAGCGTTGGTCGGTCTCGGTCTGAAAAACTGTTTTTT
TRBV15	TRBJ2-3	.	once	CATSRDLGLVGLNEQYF	TGTGCCACCAGCAGAGATCTGGGCTTAGTAGGTCTCAATGAGCAGTATTTT
TRBV5-5	TRBJ1-2	.	.	CASSQSGSFTYGYTF	TGTGCCAGCAGTCAAAGCGGCAGTTTCACCTATGGCTACACCTTC
TRBV5-5	TRBJ1-4	.	.	CASSPVGSNEKLFF	TGTGCCAGCAGCCCCGTGGGAAGTAATGAAAAACTGTTTTTT
TRBV12-3/TRBV12-4	TRBJ1-1	TRBD1	few	CASQGQGSTEAFF	TGTGCCAGCCAGGGACAGGGGAGTACTGAAGCTTTCTTT
TRBV15	TRBJ2-3	.	.	CATSRAGHGEDTQYF	TGTGCCACCAGCAGGGCGGGCCACGGGGAAGATACGCAGTATTTT
TRBV7-3	TRBJ1-6	.	many	CASSSGPSTPLHF	TGTGCCAGCAGCTCCGGGCCATCGACCCCCCTCCACTTT
TRBV7-2	TRBJ2-7	TRBD2	.	CASSLIQSGRGEQYF	TGTGCCAGCAGCTTAATCCAGAGCGGGAGGGGCGAGCAGTACTTC
TRBV12-3/TRBV12-4	TRBJ1-1	.	few	CASNIAGTYHEAFF	TGTGCCAGCAATATAGCCGGGACATATCATGAAGCTTTCTTT
TRBV21-1	TRBJ2-7	.	few	CASSNDTPGHEQYF	TGTGCCAGCAGCAACGACACCCCCGGACACGAGCAGTACTTC
TRBV11-2	TRBJ2-3	TRBD2	few	CASSLQGLAGAQYF	TGTGCCAGCAGCTTACAAGGACTAGCGGGCGCGCAGTATTTT
TRBV20-1	TRBJ2-5	TRBD1	.	CSARNRGETQYF	TGCAGTGCTAGAAACAGGGGGGAGACCCAGTACTTC
TRBV4-2	TRBJ2-3	TRBD2	.	CASSQGISGGSTDTQYF	TGTGCCAGCAGCCAAGGTATTAGCGGGGGATCCACAGATACGCAGTATTTT
TRBV9	TRBJ1-2	.	few	CASSVAGRLNYGYTF	TGTGCCAGCAGCGTAGCAGGGCGCCTTAACTATGGCTACACCTTC
TRBV7-9	TRBJ2-1	.	.	CASSSAVRGNEQFF	TGTGCCAGCAGCTCGGCGGTGAGGGGGAATGAGCAGTTCTTC
TRBV14	TRBJ2-7	.	few	CASSPPSFGHKSYEQYF	TGTGCCAGCAGCCCCCCTTCTTTTGGACATAAATCCTACGAGCAGTACTTC
TRBV5-6	TRBJ2-7	TRBD2	many	CASSLSGRGFYEQYF	TGTGCCAGCAGCCTGAGCGGGAGGGGGTTCTACGAGCAGTACTTC
TRBV7-9	TRBJ1-1	.	few	CASSEGDLEAFF	TGTGCCAGCAGTGAGGGGGATCTTGAAGCTTTCTTT